The T cell receptor beta chain under discussion was sequenced for a study of T cells after yellow fever vaccination. This clonotype is judged medium-sized. The germline CDR1 and CDR2 sequences are DFQATT and SNEGSKA (reference sequence). Trimming removed 3 bases at V and 5 bases at J, with 14 bases between. This CDR3 has 15 residues. From the 5' RACE reads, TCRdb called clonotypes with MiXCR, one entry per CDR3 protein. Among more than 55,000 distinct CDR3 sequences listed, 7.4% were seen once. The sequences come from CD8+ T cells sorted from PBMCs, collected 15 days after the yellow fever booster vaccination. The chain is built from TRBV20-1 and TRBJ1-6; tentative D call: TRBD1 (5 bases). The clonotype comes from a man in his thirties or forties who received the YFV17D yellow fever vaccine. CDR3 region: CSARGLGLNNSPLHF. The CDR3 bases are TGCAGTGCTAGGGGACTGGGACTGAATAATTCACCCCTCCACTTT.